The 15 T cell receptor beta chains below were found in one sample sequenced in a study of T cell repertoires in cytomegalovirus infection. In TCRdb, the reads were re-called with MiXCR into one record per CDR3 protein. The table lists under 250,000 distinct CDR3 sequences, 6% to 8% of them singletons. Input material: PBMCs. The receptors come from a human donor in good health (CMV status not recorded). Some clones in this sample may be carry-over from other donors' samples.

This clonotype was counted many times. The V call is TRBV4-3, the J call TRBJ1-1; possibly TRBD1 for D (5 bases). The CDR3 consists of 16 residues. V was trimmed by 5 bases and J by 2 bases, leaving 18 bases between them. Germline lookup yields CDR1 LGHNA and CDR2 YSLEER. Here the CDR3 DNA reads TGCGCCAGCAGCGCCGCCCCCGTGGGGACTAACACTGAAGCTTTCTTT. Protein product: CASSAAPVGTNTEAFF.

This clonotype was detected many times. This chain joins TRBV7-2 and TRBJ1-5; 12 bases map to TRBD1. The CDR3 extends over 16 amino acids. V trimming: 5 bases; J trimming: 7 bases; junction bases outside the gene matches: 9. Germline CDR1 SGHTA, CDR2 FQGNSA. CDR3 sequence (DNA): TGTGCCAGCAGCGAAACCGGGACAGGGGGCTTGCAGCCCCAGCATTTT. This sequence encodes CASSETGTGGLQPQHF.

This clonotype came up many times. This rearrangement joins TRBV20-1 to TRBJ2-5; TRBD2 matches at 7 bases. Germline CDR1 reads DFQATT; CDR2 reads SNEGSKA (reference sequence). The CDR3 covers 15 residues. The V gene end was trimmed by 0 bases and the J gene end by 4 bases; junction bases not matched to a gene: 8. The CDR3 sequence: CSARDPGRSGETQYF. The CDR3 bases are TGCAGTGCTAGAGATCCCGGGAGGTCAGGAGAGACCCAGTACTTC.

There are a few counts of this clonotype. V is TRBV5-4 and J is TRBJ2-1; TRBD2 agrees at 11 bases. Germline assignment: CDR1 SGHNT and CDR2 YYREEE (reference sequence). With 0 bases clipped from V and 6 bases from J, the junction kept 2 bases outside the gene matches. The CDR3 loop spans 15 amino acids. CDR3 sequence reads: CASSLELAGANEQFF. In DNA, the CDR3 is TGTGCCAGCAGCTTGGAACTAGCGGGGGCCAATGAGCAGTTCTTC.

This clonotype appeared many times. The chain links TRBV11-2 to TRBJ2-1; the D gene is possibly TRBD2 (5 bases). V gave up 5 bases and J gave up 9 bases, with 5 bases separating them. CDR3 length: 10 residues. CDR1 and CDR2 from the germline V gene are SGHAT and FQNNGV. CDR3 loop: CASSRGEQFF. CDR3 in DNA: TGTGCCAGCAGCCGGGGTGAGCAGTTCTTC.

This clonotype was observed many times. The rearrangement links TRBV7-2 to TRBJ2-3; TRBD1 might be the D (6 bases). CDR1 SGHTA and CDR2 FQGNSA come from the germline V gene. The CDR3 consists of 17 residues. V shed 6 bases and J shed 1 base, with 20 bases lying between them. In DNA form, the CDR3 reads TGTGCCAGCAGGGACTCCTTCACAGGGTTGGGCACAGATACGCAGTATTTT. Protein: CASRDSFTGLGTDTQYF.

This clonotype was seen many times. The chain links TRBV6-6 to TRBJ2-4, with 11 bases matching TRBD1. Germline CDR1 reads MNHNY; CDR2 reads SVGAGI (reference sequence). The V segment lost 9 bases and the J segment 1 base; nucleotides outside the gene matches: 8. The CDR3 is made up of 16 amino acids. CDR3 amino acids: CASRTGGILAKNIQYF. The CDR3, as DNA: TGTGCCAGTCGGACAGGGGGCATTTTGGCCAAAAACATTCAGTACTTC.

This chain joins TRBV20-1 and TRBJ2-1; TRBD2 matches 8 bases. Germline V gene lookup returns CDR1 DFQATT and CDR2 SNEGSKA (reference sequence). V lost 0 bases, J lost 9 bases, and 13 bases stayed unmatched. The CDR3 spans 16 residues. CDR3 DNA sequence: TGCAGTGCTAGAGACCCGGGACTAGGTGGTATGAGTGAGCAGTTCTTC. Its protein is CSARDPGLGGMSEQFF.

This clonotype was recorded many times. In DNA form, the CDR3 reads TGCGCCAGCAGCCAAGATCTTGAGGGTTTAACTGAAGCTTTCTTT. Protein: CASSQDLEGLTEAFF. The chain combines TRBV4-3 with TRBJ1-1; D is uncertain. The CDR3 spans 15 residues. The V end lost 0 bases, the J end lost 5 bases, and 13 bases lay between the germline ends. Germline CDR1 LGHNA, CDR2 YSLEER.

This clonotype was recorded at least ten times. This rearrangement joins TRBV20-1 to TRBJ2-1; 9 bases are a match to TRBD1. V lost 5 bases, J lost 8 bases, and 10 bases stayed unmatched. CDR1 and CDR2 from the germline V gene are DFQATT and SNEGSKA (reference sequence). The CDR3 runs to 14 residues. The CDR3 DNA follows: TGCAGTGCTCCACCCGGGACAGGGATCGATGAGCAGTTCTTC. Translating it yields CSAPPGTGIDEQFF.

This clonotype was counted at least ten times. The chain has TRBV7-9 and TRBJ2-5; the D gene could be TRBD1 or TRBD2 (5 bases each). V lost 5 bases and J lost 3, with 16 bases in between. Germline V gene data show CDR1 as SEHNR and CDR2 as FQNEAQ (reference sequence). CDR3 length: 15 amino acids. The CDR3 spells CASSTNGAEKETQYF. As DNA, the CDR3 is TGTGCCAGCAGCACAAACGGGGCAGAAAAAGAGACCCAGTACTTC.

This clonotype was picked up many times. This CDR3 reads CASSVVAGINTEAFF. The CDR3 DNA follows: TGTGCCAGCAGCGTAGTAGCAGGGATTAACACTGAAGCTTTCTTT. The chain joins TRBV9 to TRBJ1-1; perhaps TRBD1 as D (5 bases). The CDR3 extends over 15 amino acids. Trimming cost V 0 bases and J 2 bases, with 11 bases left between them. Germline V gene lookup returns CDR1 SGDLS and CDR2 YYNGEE.

As for this clonotype: A much larger clone differs from this one at a single base, so this may be a read error. The gene calls are TRBV3-1 and TRBJ2-1, with D tentatively TRBD1 (7 bases). The CDR3 covers 16 residues. Germline V gene lookup returns CDR1 LGHDT and CDR2 YNNKEL (reference sequence). CDR3 amino acids: CASGQGIGGGGNEQFF. CDR3 nucleotide sequence: TGTGCCAGCGGCCAAGGGATCGGAGGGGGCGGCAATGAGCAGTTCTTC.

This clonotype was picked up many times. This chain uses TRBV6-2 or TRBV6-3 with TRBJ1-5; D might be TRBD1 (6 bases). The CDR3 totals 20 residues. Trimming pared 4 bases from V and 0 bases from J, leaving 25 bases between. Germline V CDR1 and CDR2: MNHEY, SVGEGT. The CDR3 here is CASSLNFRDKGKNSNQPQHF. In DNA, the CDR3 is TGTGCCAGCAGTTTGAACTTCCGGGACAAGGGGAAAAATAGCAATCAGCCCCAGCATTTT.

V gene TRBV20-1 combines with J gene TRBJ2-5; no clear D gene. V lost 3 bases and J lost 5, with 13 bases in between. CDR1 and CDR2 from the germline V gene are DFQATT and SNEGSKA (reference sequence). There are 13 residues in the CDR3. CDR3 residues: CSASDQQAETQYF. The CDR3 nucleotides are TGCAGTGCTAGTGACCAGCAGGCTGAGACCCAGTACTTC.